The rows below give T cell receptor beta chains drawn from one sample of a study of blood T cell repertoires in COVID-19. TCRdb's table, derived via immunoSEQ multiplex PCR, lists solely in-frame clones and lacks some. The sample includes more than 150,000 clones, approximately 80% of them seen just once. The sample comprised peripheral blood. Source of these receptors: a human donor in a cohort sampled during active COVID-19. CDR3s include the opening cysteine and the closing phenylalanine or tryptophan. D genes are given only for firm matches. Clone size is given for some rows only: seen once, a few or many times, or a class if the clone is expanded.

>16|once|TRBJ2-3|TRBV6-5|-
CASSYSTRKGTDTQYF
TGTGCCAGCAGTTACTCAACGAGGAAGGGCACAGATACGCAGTATTTT
>14|-|TRBJ1-1|TRBV6-5|-
CASRPGDIGTEAFF
TGTGCCAGCAGGCCCGGGGATATTGGCACTGAAGCTTTCTTT
>15|-|TRBJ2-5|TRBV7-2|TRBD2
CASSLQSSGQETQYF
TGTGCCAGCAGCTTACAGTCTAGCGGACAAGAGACCCAGTACTTC
>14|once|TRBJ2-7|TRBV29-1|TRBD2
CSVAGGEGIYEQYF
TGCAGCGTTGCTGGTGGGGAGGGGATCTACGAGCAGTACTTC
>15|-|TRBJ1-5|TRBV14|-
CASKEGAVGYQPQHF
TGTGCCAGCAAGGAAGGGGCGGTTGGGTACCAGCCCCAGCATTTT
>19|-|TRBJ1-6|TRBV19|TRBD1
CASSKYRDRASWDNSPLHF
TGTGCCAGTAGTAAGTACCGGGACAGGGCGTCGTGGGATAATTCACCCCTCCACTTT
>17|-|TRBJ2-7|TRBV7-2|TRBD2
CASSPPSGGAISYEQYF
TGTGCCAGCAGCCCCCCCTCGGGAGGGGCAATCTCCTACGAGCAGTACTTC
>13|-|TRBJ2-5|TRBV12-1|-
CASSFRTVWTQYF
TGTGCCAGCAGCTTTAGGACAGTATGGACCCAGTACTTC
>19|-|TRBJ1-5|TRBV4-1|TRBD1
CASSGSIPGQGGLNQPQHF
TGCGCCAGCAGCGGATCAATTCCGGGACAGGGAGGCCTCAATCAGCCCCAGCATTTT
>11|-|TRBJ1-6|TRBV12-3/TRBV12-4|-
CASRSTGQLHF
TGTGCCAGCAGGTCAACAGGGCAACTCCACTTT
>13|-|TRBJ2-5|TRBV18|TRBD2
CASSPGGQETQYF
TGTGCCAGCTCACCCGGGGGGCAAGAGACCCAGTACTTC
>13|-|TRBJ1-2|TRBV5-4|-
CASSLVQGYGYTF
TGTGCCAGCAGCTTGGTTCAGGGGTATGGCTACACCTTC
>14|-|TRBJ2-7|TRBV29-1|-
CSVEPAGNQDEQYF
TGCAGCGTTGAACCAGCCGGCAACCAGGACGAGCAGTACTTC
>20|-|TRBJ2-7|TRBV5-1|-
CASSLIPHSQGGGQIYEQYF
TGCGCCAGCAGCTTGATCCCGCATTCCCAAGGGGGGGGTCAAATCTACGAGCAGTACTTC
>18|once|TRBJ2-1|TRBV4-1|TRBD2
CASSQDSRGGLISNEQFF
TGCGCCAGCAGCCAAGATTCGCGGGGGGGCCTAATTTCCAATGAGCAGTTCTTC
>17|-|TRBJ1-2|TRBV5-1|TRBD1
CASSINHLGQGSYGYTF
TGCGCCAGCAGCATAAATCATCTGGGACAGGGATCCTATGGCTACACCTTC
>15|-|TRBJ1-4|TRBV15|TRBD1
CATSRQGALGEKLFF
TGTGCCACCAGCAGGCAGGGGGCTCTGGGTGAAAAACTGTTTTTT
>15|-|TRBJ1-2|TRBV15|-
CATSRVRGYGYGYTF
TGTGCCACCAGCAGAGTGAGAGGGTACGGCTATGGCTACACCTTC
>16|-|TRBJ1-4|TRBV3-1/TRBV3-2|TRBD1
CASSPRDRDPSEKLFF
TGTGCCAGCAGCCCACGGGACAGGGATCCTAGTGAAAAACTGTTTTTT